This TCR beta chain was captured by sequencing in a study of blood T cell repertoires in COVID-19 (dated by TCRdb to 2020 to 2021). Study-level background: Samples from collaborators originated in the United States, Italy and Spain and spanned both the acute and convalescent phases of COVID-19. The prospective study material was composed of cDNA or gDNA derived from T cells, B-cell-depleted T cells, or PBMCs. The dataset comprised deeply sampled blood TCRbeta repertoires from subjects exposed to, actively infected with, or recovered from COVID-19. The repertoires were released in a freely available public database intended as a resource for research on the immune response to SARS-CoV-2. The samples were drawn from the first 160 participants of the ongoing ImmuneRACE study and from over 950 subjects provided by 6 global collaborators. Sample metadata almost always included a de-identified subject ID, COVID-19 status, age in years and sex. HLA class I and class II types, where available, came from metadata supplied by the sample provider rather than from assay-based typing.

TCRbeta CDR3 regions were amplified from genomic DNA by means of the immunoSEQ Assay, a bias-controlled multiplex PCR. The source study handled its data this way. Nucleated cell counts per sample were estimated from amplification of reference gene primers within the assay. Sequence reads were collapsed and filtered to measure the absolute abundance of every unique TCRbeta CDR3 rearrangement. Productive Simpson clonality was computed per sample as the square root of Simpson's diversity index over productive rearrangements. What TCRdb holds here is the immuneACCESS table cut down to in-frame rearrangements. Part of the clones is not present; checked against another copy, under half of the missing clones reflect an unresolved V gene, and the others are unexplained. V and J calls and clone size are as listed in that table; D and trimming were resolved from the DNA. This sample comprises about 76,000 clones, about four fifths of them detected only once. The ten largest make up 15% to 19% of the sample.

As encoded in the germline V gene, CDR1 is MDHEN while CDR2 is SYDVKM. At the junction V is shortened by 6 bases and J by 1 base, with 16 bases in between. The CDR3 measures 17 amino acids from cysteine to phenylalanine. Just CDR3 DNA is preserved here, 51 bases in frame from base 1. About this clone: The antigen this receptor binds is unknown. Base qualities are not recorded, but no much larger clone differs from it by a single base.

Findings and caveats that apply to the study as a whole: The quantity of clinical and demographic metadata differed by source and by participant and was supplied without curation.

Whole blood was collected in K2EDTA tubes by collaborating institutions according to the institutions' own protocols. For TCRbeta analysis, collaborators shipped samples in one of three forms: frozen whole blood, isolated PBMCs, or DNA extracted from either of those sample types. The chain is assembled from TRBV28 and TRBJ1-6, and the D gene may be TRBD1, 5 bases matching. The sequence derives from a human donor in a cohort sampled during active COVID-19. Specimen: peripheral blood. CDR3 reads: CASRGGGVQSYNSPLHF. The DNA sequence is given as TGTGCCAGCAGAGGAGGAGGGGTACAGTCCTATAATTCACCCCTCCACTTT.